Included here is one T cell receptor (beta chain) sequence, with context. Its antigen remains unidentified. The sample comes from a study of identical twins. Notes on the study in general: Conclusions relied on cross-sectional statistical analysis, not following the same donors. Out-of-frame alpha sequences common to twins exhibited an excess of low generation probability.

V gave up 1 base and J gave up 3 bases; unmatched junction bases: 7. This CDR3 is 16 amino acids long. From germline, CDR1 is DFQATT and CDR2 SNEGSKA (reference sequence). Via MiXCR, TCRdb re-called the 5' RACE reads, giving one row per CDR3 protein. The data contain 350,000 to 450,000 distinct CDR3 sequences, roughly 18% of them singletons. The sequencing sample was made of naive T cells sorted from blood. The sequence was collected from a man in his fifties or sixties in good health. The chain is built from TRBV20-1 and TRBJ1-5; 9 bases line up with TRBD1. DNA of the CDR3: TGCAGTGCTAGAGCATCTACAGGGGGCCCCAATCAGCCCCAGCATTTT. Protein: CSARASTGGPNQPQHF.